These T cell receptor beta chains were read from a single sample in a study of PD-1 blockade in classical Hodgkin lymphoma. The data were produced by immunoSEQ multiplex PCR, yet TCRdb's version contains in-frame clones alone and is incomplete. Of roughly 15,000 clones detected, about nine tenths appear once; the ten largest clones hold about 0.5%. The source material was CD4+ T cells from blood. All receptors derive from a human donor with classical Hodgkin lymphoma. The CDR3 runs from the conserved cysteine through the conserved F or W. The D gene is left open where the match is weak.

CDR3aa: CASSESGDRADEQFF
CDR3nt: TGTGCCAGCAGTGAATCCGGCGACAGGGCTGATGAGCAGTTCTTC
v_gene: TRBV25-1
j_gene: TRBJ2-1
d_gene: TRBD1

CDR3aa: CASSQESTRGLGEAFF
CDR3nt: TGCGCCAGCAGCCAAGAGTCCACCAGGGGGCTGGGCGAAGCTTTCTTT
v_gene: TRBV4-1
j_gene: TRBJ1-1
d_gene: TRBD1

CDR3aa: CASSLTGSSEQFF
CDR3nt: TGTGCCAGCAGTCTTACAGGGTCTAGTGAGCAGTTCTTC
v_gene: TRBV6-5
j_gene: TRBJ2-1
d_gene: .

CDR3aa: CASSRDPLREQYF
CDR3nt: TGTGCCAGCAGTCGGGACCCTCTACGCGAGCAGTACTTC
v_gene: TRBV6-5
j_gene: TRBJ2-7
d_gene: .

CDR3aa: CASTPAQGATGELFF
CDR3nt: TGTGCCAGCACCCCAGCACAGGGGGCAACCGGGGAGCTGTTTTTT
v_gene: TRBV2
j_gene: TRBJ2-2
d_gene: TRBD1

CDR3aa: CASSLGRAALDGEQFF
CDR3nt: TGCGCCAGCAGCTTGGGCCGGGCAGCCCTTGATGGTGAGCAGTTCTTC
v_gene: TRBV5-1
j_gene: TRBJ2-1
d_gene: .

CDR3aa: CASSFDGAVGNQPQHF
CDR3nt: TGTGCCAGCAGCTTCGACGGGGCGGTGGGCAATCAGCCCCAGCATTTT
v_gene: TRBV5-4
j_gene: TRBJ1-5
d_gene: .

CDR3aa: CASSRRREGNYEQYF
CDR3nt: TGTGCCAGCAGTCGACGACGGGAGGGGAACTACGAGCAGTACTTC
v_gene: TRBV6-5
j_gene: TRBJ2-7
d_gene: TRBD2

CDR3aa: CASSQGAVGVYGYTF
CDR3nt: TGTGCCAGCAGCCAAGGGGCCGTGGGGGTCTATGGCTACACCTTC
v_gene: TRBV14
j_gene: TRBJ1-2
d_gene: .

CDR3aa: CAIRGTAWDTEAFF
CDR3nt: TGTGCCATCAGGGGGACAGCCTGGGACACTGAAGCTTTCTTT
v_gene: TRBV10-3
j_gene: TRBJ1-1
d_gene: TRBD1